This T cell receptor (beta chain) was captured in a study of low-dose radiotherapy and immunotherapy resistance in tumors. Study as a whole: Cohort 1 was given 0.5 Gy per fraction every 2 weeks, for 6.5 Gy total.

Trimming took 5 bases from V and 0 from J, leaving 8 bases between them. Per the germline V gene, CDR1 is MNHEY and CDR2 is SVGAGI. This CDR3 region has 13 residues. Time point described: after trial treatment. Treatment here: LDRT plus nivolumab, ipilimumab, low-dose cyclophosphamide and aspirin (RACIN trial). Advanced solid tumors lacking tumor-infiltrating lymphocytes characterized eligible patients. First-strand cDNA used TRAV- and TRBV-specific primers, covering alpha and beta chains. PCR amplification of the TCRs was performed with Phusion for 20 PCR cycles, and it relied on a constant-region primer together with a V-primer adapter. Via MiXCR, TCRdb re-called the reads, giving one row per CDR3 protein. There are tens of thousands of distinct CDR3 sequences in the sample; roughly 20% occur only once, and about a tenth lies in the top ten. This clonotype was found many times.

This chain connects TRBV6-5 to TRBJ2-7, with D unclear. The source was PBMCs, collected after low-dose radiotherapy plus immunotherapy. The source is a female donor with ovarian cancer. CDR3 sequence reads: CASSRPSSYEQYF. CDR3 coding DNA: TGTGCCAGCAGTAGACCTAGCTCCTACGAGCAGTACTTC.